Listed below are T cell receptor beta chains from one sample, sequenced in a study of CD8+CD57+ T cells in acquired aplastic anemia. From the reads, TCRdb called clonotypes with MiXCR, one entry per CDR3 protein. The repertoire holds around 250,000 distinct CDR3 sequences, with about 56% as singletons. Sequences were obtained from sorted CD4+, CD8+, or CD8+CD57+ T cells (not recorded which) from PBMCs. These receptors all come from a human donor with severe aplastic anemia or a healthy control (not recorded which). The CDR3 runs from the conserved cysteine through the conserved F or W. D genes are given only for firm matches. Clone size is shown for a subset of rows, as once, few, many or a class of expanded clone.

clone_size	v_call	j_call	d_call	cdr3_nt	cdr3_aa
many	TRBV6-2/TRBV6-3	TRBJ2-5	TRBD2	TGTGCCAGCAGTTATACGAGACTAGCCCAAGAGACCCAGTACTTC	CASSYTRLAQETQYF
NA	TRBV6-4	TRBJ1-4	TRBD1	TGTGCCAGCAGTGGGGTTGGGACAGGGAATGAAAAACTGTTTTTT	CASSGVGTGNEKLFF
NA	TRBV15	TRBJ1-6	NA	TGTGCCACCAGCGTCGGGGCAAATTCACCCCTCCACTTT	CATSVGANSPLHF
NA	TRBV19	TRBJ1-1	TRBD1	TGTGCCAGTAGGGACAGGATGAACACTGAAGCTTTCTTT	CASRDRMNTEAFF
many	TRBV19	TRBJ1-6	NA	TGTGCCAGTAGTCTCCGGGCGGATAATTCACCCCTCCACTTT	CASSLRADNSPLHF
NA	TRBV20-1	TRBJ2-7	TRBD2	TGCAGTGCTAGAGAGACTAGCGGGGACTCCTACGAGCAGTACTTC	CSARETSGDSYEQYF
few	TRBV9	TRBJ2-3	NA	TGTGCCAGCATGCTCTGGGGTACGCAGTATTTT	CASMLWGTQYF
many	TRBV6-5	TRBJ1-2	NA	TGTGCCAGCAGGGCCATTTATGGCTACACCTTC	CASRAIYGYTF
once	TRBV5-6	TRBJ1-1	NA	TGTGCCAGCAAGGAACTCGGGGACGGCACTGAAGCTTTCTTT	CASKELGDGTEAFF
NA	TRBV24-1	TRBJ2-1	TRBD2	TGTGCCACCAGTGATACTAAAACGGGGGGACCCTCCTACAATGAGCAGTTCTTC	CATSDTKTGGPSYNEQFF
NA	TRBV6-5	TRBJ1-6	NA	TGTGCCAGCAGTTACTCAAAAGAGGTTAATTCACCCCTCCACTTT	CASSYSKEVNSPLHF
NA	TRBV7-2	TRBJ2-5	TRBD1	TGTGCCAGCAGTGTGTCGACAGGGGGACAAGAGACCCAGTACTTC	CASSVSTGGQETQYF
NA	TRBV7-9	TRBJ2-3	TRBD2	TGTGCCAGCGGCCAAACAGTAGCGGGAGTCGATACGCAGTATTTT	CASGQTVAGVDTQYF
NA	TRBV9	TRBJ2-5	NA	TGTGCCAGCAGCGTAGTGGACAACGGGGAGACCCAGTACTTC	CASSVVDNGETQYF
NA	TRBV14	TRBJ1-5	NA	TGTGCCAGCAGCCAAGGATATAGCAATCAGCCCCAGCATTTT	CASSQGYSNQPQHF
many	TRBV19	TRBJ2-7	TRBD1	TGTGCCAGTAGGCCGGGACAGGCCTCCTACGAGCAGTACTTC	CASRPGQASYEQYF
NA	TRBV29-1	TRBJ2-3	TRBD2	TGCAGCGTTGTACCGGGACTAGCGGGGGGTCGCACCTCAGGCACAGATACGCAGTATTTT	CSVVPGLAGGRTSGTDTQYF
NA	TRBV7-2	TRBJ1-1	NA	TGTGCCAGCAGCCCGAGTAAGGCTAACACTGAAGCTTTCTTT	CASSPSKANTEAFF
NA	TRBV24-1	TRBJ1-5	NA	TGTGCCACCAGCCCGGACAGAGACAATCAACCCCAGCATTTT	CATSPDRDNQPQHF
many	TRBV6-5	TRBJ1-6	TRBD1	TGTGCCAGCAGTTACTCCATTACAGGGGGAATTTCACCCCTCCACTTT	CASSYSITGGISPLHF
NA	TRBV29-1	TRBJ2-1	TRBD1	TGCAGCGTCGCTGGACAGGGAAGCGGCAATGAGCAGTTCTTC	CSVAGQGSGNEQFF
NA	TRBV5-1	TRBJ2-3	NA	TGCGCCAGCAGCTCTTACAGGTCCCCTGGCACAGATACGCAGTATTTT	CASSSYRSPGTDTQYF
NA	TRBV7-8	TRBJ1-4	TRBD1	TGTGCCAGCACCTTGGGGACAGTCTTTAATGAAAAACTGTTTTTT	CASTLGTVFNEKLFF
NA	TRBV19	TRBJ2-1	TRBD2	TGTGCCAGTAGTATGACTAGCGGGAGCAGTGATGAGCAGTTCTTC	CASSMTSGSSDEQFF
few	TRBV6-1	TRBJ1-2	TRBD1	TGTGCCAGCAGTGATGGGACAGGGAGCTATGGCTACACCTTC	CASSDGTGSYGYTF
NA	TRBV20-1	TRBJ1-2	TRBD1	TGCAGTGCCGATTCGGGACAGAATTTCTATGGCTACACCTTC	CSADSGQNFYGYTF
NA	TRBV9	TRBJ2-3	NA	TGTGCCAGCAGCGTAGACGGAGATACGCAGTATTTT	CASSVDGDTQYF
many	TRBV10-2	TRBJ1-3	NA	TGCGCCAGCCGAGTTGGGACTTTCTCTGGAAACACCATATATTTT	CASRVGTFSGNTIYF